These 18 T cell receptor beta chains share one sample of origin, sequenced in a study of early T cells in non-severe SARS-CoV-2 infection (dated by TCRdb to the early 2020s). Receptors were amplified or captured by 5' RACE. This sample was sequenced with a NextSeq 500. The raw public reads went through TCRdb reprocessing: fastp at Q25, MiXCR clone calling, in-frame beta chains kept. Here each entry gathers all rows of one CDR3 protein and keeps the most common genes and DNA. This sample holds some 29,000 distinct CDR3 sequences; 5% to 6.5% were observed only once. The ten largest clones add up to 3.5% to 5.5% of the sample. Sequencing was done on a sample of whole blood. Receptors were obtained from an adult who was a healthcare worker with PCR-confirmed SARS-CoV-2 infection or an uninfected control (not recorded which).

This clonotype has at least ten counts. The chain is built from TRBV5-1 and TRBJ2-3; 8 nucleotides line up with TRBD2. Unmatched junction bases numbered 5, after V lost 6 bases and J lost 2 bases. This CDR3 comprises 14 residues. CDR1 and CDR2 (germline): SGHRS, YFSETQ. The CDR3 loop is CASTDGRDTDTQYF. CDR3 sequence (DNA): TGCGCCAGCACGGACGGGAGGGACACAGATACGCAGTATTTT.

Note on this clonotype: This may arise from a read error, as a much more abundant clone is one base away. V and J are TRBV27 and TRBJ2-1, with 9 positions matching TRBD2. This CDR3 contains 16 residues. CDR1 is MNHEY and CDR2 is SMNVEV in the germline V gene (reference sequence). Written as DNA, the CDR3 is TGTGCCAGCAGTCCCCTAGCGGGAAGCTCCTACAATGAGCAGCTCTTC. Its translation: CASSPLAGSSYNEQLF.

This clonotype has just a few counts. The chain joins TRBV27 to TRBJ2-7; 7 bases agree with TRBD1. CDR3 length: 16 amino acids. With 2 bases clipped from V and 4 bases from J, the junction kept 11 bases outside the gene matches. Germline lookup yields CDR1 MNHEY and CDR2 SMNVEV (reference sequence). CDR3 protein: CASSLNGDRAPYEQYF. The CDR3 DNA is TGTGCCAGCAGTTTAAACGGAGACAGGGCCCCTTACGAGCAGTACTTC.

This clonotype has ten or more counts. The CDR3 region has the DNA TGTGCCACCAGTGACTCCGGGACTAGCGGGGAGTGGGTAACCCAGTACTTC. Amino acid sequence: CATSDSGTSGEWVTQYF. The chain uses TRBV24-1 and TRBJ2-5; 13 bases match TRBD2. From germline, CDR1 is KGHDR and CDR2 SFDVKD. V gave up 4 bases and J gave up 8 bases; unmatched junction bases: 12. CDR3 length: 17 residues.

This clonotype occurred many times. The chain joins TRBV20-1 to TRBJ2-1; TRBD2 matches at 15 bases. Losses at the gene ends were 3 bases for V and 5 bases for J; bases not matched to a gene: 2. In germline, CDR1 is DFQATT, CDR2 SNEGSKA (reference sequence). The CDR3 is made up of 15 amino acids. The CDR3: CSARGLAGGHNEQFF. CDR3 sequence (DNA): TGCAGTGCTAGGGGACTAGCGGGAGGCCACAATGAGCAGTTCTTC.

This clonotype was counted only a few times. V and J are TRBV11-2 and TRBJ2-7; D uncertain. Germline CDR1 is SGHAT and CDR2 is FQNNGV. The CDR3 extends over 13 amino acids. V lost 1 base and J 2 bases, leaving 6 bases between the germline ends. The CDR3 DNA sequence: TGTGCCAGCAGCTTAGTTAGGACCTACGAGCAGTACTTC. Translation gives CASSLVRTYEQYF.

This chain connects TRBV19 to TRBJ2-3, with 11 bases aligning to TRBD2. The CDR3 runs to 16 residues. V was clipped by 5 bases and J by 2 bases; unmatched bases: 6. Looked up from germline, CDR1 is LNHDA and CDR2 is SQIVND (reference sequence). In nucleotides, the CDR3 is TGTGCCAGTAGTGCCGGGACTAGCGGATACACAGATACGCAGTATTTT. It encodes CASSAGTSGYTDTQYF. Full variable domain (outside the CDR3, taken from reference TRBV19 and TRBJ2-3): DGGITQSPKYLFRKEGQNVTLSCEQNLNHDAMYWYRQDPGQGLRLIYYSQIVNDFQKGDIAEGYSVSREKKESFPLTVTSAQKNPTAFYLCASSAGTSGYTDTQYFGPGTRLTVL.

This clonotype has at least ten counts. This chain uses TRBV20-1 with TRBJ2-3; 8 bases line up with TRBD1. Germline V lookup: CDR1 DFQATT, CDR2 SNEGSKA (reference sequence). The J segment lost 5 bases and the V segment lost 3 bases, leaving 7 bases of the junction unmatched. The CDR3 has 14 residues. CDR3 residues: CSASDRGSGDTQYF. CDR3 in DNA: TGCAGTGCTAGCGACAGGGGAAGCGGAGATACGCAGTATTTT.

This clonotype appeared many times. The CDR3: CASRVPPGSGANVLTF. CDR3 in DNA: TGTGCCAGCAGAGTCCCCCCCGGCTCTGGGGCCAACGTCCTGACTTTC. The chain links TRBV7-9 to TRBJ2-6; D is undetermined. CDR1 is SEHNR and CDR2 is FQNEAQ in the germline V gene (reference sequence). CDR3 length: 16 residues. With 6 bases removed from V and 0 bases from J, the gap between germline ends came to 12 bases.

The J gene is TRBJ1-1, the V gene TRBV5-1; TRBD1 matches 10 bases. CDR1 and CDR2 (germline): SGHRS, YFSETQ. The CDR3 contains 13 residues. J was trimmed by 6 bases and V by 8 bases; bases with no gene match: 7. The CDR3 sequence is CASSVDRGPEAFF. The CDR3 DNA sequence: TGCGCCAGTTCCGTCGACAGGGGGCCTGAAGCTTTCTTT.

This clonotype turned up a few times. The chain links TRBV5-1 to TRBJ2-5; 9 bases map to TRBD1. CDR3 length: 17 residues. CDR1 and CDR2 (germline): SGHRS, YFSETQ. Unmatched junction bases numbered 11, after V lost 2 bases and J lost 3 bases. CDR3 DNA: TGCGCCAGCAGCTTAGACCTCCCCGGACAGGGGAAAGAGACCCAGTACTTC. This codes for CASSLDLPGQGKETQYF.

There are a few counts of this clonotype. This chain links TRBV7-3 with TRBJ2-3; 9 nucleotides line up with TRBD2. V lost 6 bases, J lost 1 base, and 2 bases stayed unmatched. This CDR3 has 14 amino acids. CDR1 and CDR2 from the germline V gene are SGHTA and FQGTGA. The CDR3, as DNA: TGTGCCAGCAGTGGCGGGAGGGGCACAGATACGCAGTATTTT. Translated, it gives CASSGGRGTDTQYF.

This clonotype came up many times. This chain uses TRBV20-1 with TRBJ1-1; 10 nucleotides line up with TRBD1. This CDR3 region has 15 residues. V lost 4 bases, J lost 0 bases, and 5 bases stayed unmatched. Germline assignment: CDR1 DFQATT and CDR2 SNEGSKA (reference sequence). CDR3 DNA sequence: TGCAGTGCTACGCCGACAGGGGGCTTGAACACTGAAGCTTTCTTT. Its protein is CSATPTGGLNTEAFF.

This clonotype appeared many times. The rearrangement uses TRBV19 and TRBJ2-1; TRBD2 is a possible D gene (5 bases). Germline assignment: CDR1 LNHDA and CDR2 SQIVND (reference sequence). The CDR3 loop spans 15 amino acids. Between the trimmed V and J ends, which lost 9 bases and 0 bases, there was a span of 15 bases. The CDR3 DNA reads as TGTGCCAGCCGTAATGCGGGCAGCTCCTACAATGAGCAGTTCTTC. Protein: CASRNAGSSYNEQFF.

Ten or more counts support this clonotype. This sequence joins TRBV12-3 or TRBV12-4 and TRBJ2-3; D may be TRBD2 (6 bases). The V end was cut by 1 base, the J end by 2 bases, with 16 bases between. The CDR3 consists of 17 residues. The CDR3 protein is CASSLGIGRPNTDTQYF. CDR3 in DNA: TGTGCCAGCAGTTTAGGTATTGGGAGGCCGAACACAGATACGCAGTATTTT.

This clonotype occurred many times. The gene calls are TRBV28 and TRBJ2-3; 7 nucleotides align to TRBD2. Losses at the gene ends were 5 bases for V and 3 bases for J; bases not matched to a gene: 8. CDR3 length: 15 residues. Germline CDR1 MDHEN, CDR2 SYDVKM. CDR3 DNA: TGTGCCAGCAGTCCCGGGGGGATTCGGACAGATACGCAGTATTTT. Translated: CASSPGGIRTDTQYF.

The genes are TRBV19 and TRBJ2-3; TRBD2 matches 9 bases. The CDR3 runs 15 residues. In germline, CDR1 is LNHDA, CDR2 SQIVND (reference sequence). With 6 bases clipped from V and 0 bases from J, the junction kept 4 bases outside the gene matches. The CDR3 spells CASRSTSGSTDTQYF. The CDR3, as DNA: TGTGCCAGTAGGTCGACTAGCGGAAGCACAGATACGCAGTATTTT.

The rearrangement uses TRBV4-1 and TRBJ2-1; the match to TRBD1 covers 9 bases. There are 17 residues in the CDR3. Germline V gene sequence: CDR1 MGHRA, CDR2 YSYEKL. V trimming: 3 bases; J trimming: 6 bases; junction bases outside the gene matches: 12. CDR3 coding DNA: TGCGCCAGCAGCCAGGACAGGGGAACGATTAATGGCAATGAGCAGTTCTTC. It translates to CASSQDRGTINGNEQFF.